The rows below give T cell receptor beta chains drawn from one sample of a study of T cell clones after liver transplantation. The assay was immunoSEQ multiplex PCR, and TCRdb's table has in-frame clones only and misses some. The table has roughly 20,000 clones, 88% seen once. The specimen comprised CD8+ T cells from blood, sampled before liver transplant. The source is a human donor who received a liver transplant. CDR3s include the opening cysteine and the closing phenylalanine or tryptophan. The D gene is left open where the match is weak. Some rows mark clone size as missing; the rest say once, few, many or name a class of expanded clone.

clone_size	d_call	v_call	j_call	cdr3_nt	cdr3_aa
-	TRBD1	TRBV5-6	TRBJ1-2	TGTGCCAGCAGCTTCTTCGGGACAGCGGGCGGCTACACCTTC	CASSFFGTAGGYTF
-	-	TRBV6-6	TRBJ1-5	TGTGCCAGCAGTTACAGAGCGACGGGGCAGCCCCAGCATTTT	CASSYRATGQPQHF
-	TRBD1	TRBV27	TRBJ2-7	TGTGCCAGCAGTTTAGATGCTGAGAGGGGGCTCCACGAGCAGTACTTC	CASSLDAERGLHEQYF
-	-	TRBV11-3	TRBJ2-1	TGTGCCAGCAGCTTAGGAGGGGGGCAATACAATGAGCAGTTCTTC	CASSLGGGQYNEQFF
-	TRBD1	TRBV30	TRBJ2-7	TGTGCCTGGAGTAGGACAGGGGGCGGGGACGAGCAGTACTTC	CAWSRTGGGDEQYF
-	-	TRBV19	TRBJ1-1	TGTGCCAGCTCCCCCTGGGCAGGGATTGAAGCTTTCTTT	CASSPWAGIEAFF
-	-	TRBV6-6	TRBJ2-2	TGTGCCAGCCTCAAAGGGGCAAGGTCGAACACCGGGGAGCTGTTTTTT	CASLKGARSNTGELFF
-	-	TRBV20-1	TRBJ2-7	TGCAGTGCTCAACGGGCCGAGCAGTACTTC	CSAQRAEQYF
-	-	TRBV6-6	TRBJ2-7	TGTGCCAGCAGTCCGGCGGGAACAGGTCTCGAGCAGTACTTC	CASSPAGTGLEQYF
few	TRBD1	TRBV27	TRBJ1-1	TGTGCCAGCAGCAAACTGGACAGGGCTAACACTGAAGCTTTCTTT	CASSKLDRANTEAFF
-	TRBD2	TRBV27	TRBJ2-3	TGTGCCAGCAGTTGGGAGGGTAACACAGATACGCAGTATTTT	CASSWEGNTDTQYF
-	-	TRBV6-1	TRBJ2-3	TGTGCCAGCAGTGAAAAGGTTAGGGGGGATAGCACAGATACGCAGTATTTT	CASSEKVRGDSTDTQYF
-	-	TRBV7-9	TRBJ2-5	TGTGCCAGCAGCTTAATAGGACTGGGGGAGACCCAGTACTTC	CASSLIGLGETQYF
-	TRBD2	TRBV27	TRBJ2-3	TGTGCCAGCAGTTCCCTGACTAGCGGCCGCACAGATACGCAGTATTTT	CASSSLTSGRTDTQYF
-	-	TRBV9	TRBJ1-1	TGTGCCAGCAGCCCCCGGAGGGGGTCTGGGGAAGCTTTCTTT	CASSPRRGSGEAFF
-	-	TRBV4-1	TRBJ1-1	TGCGCCAGCAGCCAAGGGCAGGGGAACACTGAAGCTTTCTTT	CASSQGQGNTEAFF
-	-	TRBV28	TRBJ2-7	TGTGCCAGCAGCTCAAGCGGTCTTAGATACGAGCAGTACTTC	CASSSSGLRYEQYF
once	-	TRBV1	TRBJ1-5	TGCACCAGCAGCCAAGGCACAGGGGAGAGGGTGAGTCAGCCCCAGCATTTT	CTSSQGTGERVSQPQHF
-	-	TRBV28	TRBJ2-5	TGTGCCAGCAGTTCCTCAGGGGCTATGTACCAAGAGACCCAGTACTTC	CASSSSGAMYQETQYF
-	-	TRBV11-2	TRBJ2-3	TGTGCCAGCAGCTGGGGAGGGGGTAGCACAGATACGCAGTATTTT	CASSWGGGSTDTQYF
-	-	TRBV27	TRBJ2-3	TGTGCCAGCAGTTTACTTAGTCGGCTGGATACGCAGTATTTT	CASSLLSRLDTQYF
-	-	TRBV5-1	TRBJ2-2	TGCGCCAGCAGCATGGACCTGTCATCCCTGTTTTTT	CASSMDLSSLFF
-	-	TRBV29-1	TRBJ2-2	TGCAGCGTTGAACCTGGTACCGGGGAGCTGTTTTTT	CSVEPGTGELFF
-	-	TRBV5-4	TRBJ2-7	TGTGCCAGCAGCTCCAGGGGCGAGCAGTACTTC	CASSSRGEQYF
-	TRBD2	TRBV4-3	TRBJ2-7	TGCGCCAGCAGCCTAGAAGGGACTAGATACGAGCAGTACTTC	CASSLEGTRYEQYF
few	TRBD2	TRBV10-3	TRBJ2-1	TGTGCCGTAAGAGCGGGAGATGGGTACAATGAGCAGTTCTTC	CAVRAGDGYNEQFF
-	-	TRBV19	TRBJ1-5	TGTGCCAGTAGGGTATGGAGAGAGATCAATCAGCCCCAGCATTTT	CASRVWREINQPQHF
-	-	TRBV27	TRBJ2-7	TGTGCCAGCAGTTACTCAGGAACATCCTACGAGCAGTACTTC	CASSYSGTSYEQYF
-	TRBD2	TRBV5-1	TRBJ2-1	TGCGCCAGCAGCGCGGAAACTAGCGGGAGGAATGATGAGCAGTTCTTC	CASSAETSGRNDEQFF
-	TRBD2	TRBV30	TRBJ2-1	TGTGCCTGGACTGGGACTAGCAATCGTGAGCAGTTCTTC	CAWTGTSNREQFF